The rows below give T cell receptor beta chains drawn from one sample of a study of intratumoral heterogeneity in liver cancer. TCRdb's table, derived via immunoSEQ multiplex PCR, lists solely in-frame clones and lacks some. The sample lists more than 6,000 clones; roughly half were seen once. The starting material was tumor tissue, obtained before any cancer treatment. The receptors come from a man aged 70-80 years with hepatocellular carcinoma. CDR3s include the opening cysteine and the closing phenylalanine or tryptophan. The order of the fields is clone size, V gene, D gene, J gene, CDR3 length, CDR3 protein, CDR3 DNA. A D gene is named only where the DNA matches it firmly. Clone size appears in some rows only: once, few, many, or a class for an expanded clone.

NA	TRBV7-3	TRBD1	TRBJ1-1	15	CASSPTQGTLTEAFF	TGTGCCAGCAGCCCTACACAGGGGACCCTCACTGAAGCTTTCTTT
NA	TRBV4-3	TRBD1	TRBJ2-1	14	CASSQAGGYNEQFF	TGCGCCAGCAGCCAAGCAGGGGGCTACAATGAGCAGTTCTTC
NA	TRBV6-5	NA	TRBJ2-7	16	CASSYGGGRVGYEQYF	TGTGCCAGCAGTTACGGGGGGGGCAGGGTGGGCTACGAGCAGTACTTC
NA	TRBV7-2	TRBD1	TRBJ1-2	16	CASSYAGQGSNYGYTF	TGTGCCAGCAGCTACGCCGGACAGGGGAGTAACTATGGCTACACCTTC
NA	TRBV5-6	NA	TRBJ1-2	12	CASSLLAYGYTF	TGTGCCAGCAGCTTGTTGGCCTATGGCTACACCTTC
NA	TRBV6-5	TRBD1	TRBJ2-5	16	CASSSALTGAGETQYF	TGTGCCAGCAGTTCGGCCTTGACAGGGGCGGGGGAGACCCAGTACTTC
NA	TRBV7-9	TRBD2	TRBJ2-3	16	CASSLSGASGTDTQYF	TGTGCCAGCAGCTTGAGCGGGGCTAGCGGCACAGATACGCAGTATTTT
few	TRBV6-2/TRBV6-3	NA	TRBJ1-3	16	CASSYEPGIRRNTIYF	TGTGCCAGCAGTTACGAGCCGGGGATAAGAAGGAACACCATATATTTT
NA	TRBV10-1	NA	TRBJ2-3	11	CACPTGYSQYF	TGCGCCTGCCCAACAGGGTATTCGCAGTATTTT
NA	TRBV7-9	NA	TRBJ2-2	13	CASSSDRLGELFF	TGTGCCAGCAGCTCTGACCGTCTCGGGGAGCTGTTTTTT
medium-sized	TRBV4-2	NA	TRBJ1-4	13	CASSQGVWEKLFF	TGTGCCAGCAGCCAAGGGGTATGGGAAAAACTGTTTTTT
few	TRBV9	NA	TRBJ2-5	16	CASSEGPGGGVETQYF	TGTGCCAGCAGCGAGGGCCCGGGGGGCGGAGTGGAGACCCAGTACTTC
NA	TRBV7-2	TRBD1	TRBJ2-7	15	CASSLQDRGSYEQYF	TGTGCCAGCAGCTTACAGGACAGGGGCTCCTACGAGCAGTACTTC
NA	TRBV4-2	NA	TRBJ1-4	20	CASSLLASTGNLATNEKLFF	TGTGCCAGCAGCCTCCTAGCCTCGACAGGAAACCTAGCAACTAATGAAAAACTGTTTTTT
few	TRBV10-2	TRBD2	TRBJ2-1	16	CASSDRLAGDYNEQFF	TGCGCCAGCAGTGACCGACTAGCGGGGGACTACAATGAGCAGTTCTTC
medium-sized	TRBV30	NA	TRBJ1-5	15	CAWSVSGHINQPQHF	TGTGCCTGGAGTGTCTCCGGGCATATCAATCAGCCCCAGCATTTT
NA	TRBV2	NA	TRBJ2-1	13	CASGSGPYNEQFF	TGTGCCAGCGGGTCCGGCCCATACAATGAGCAGTTCTTC
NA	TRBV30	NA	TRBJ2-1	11	CACAGWNEQFF	TGTGCCTGCGCGGGCTGGAATGAGCAGTTCTTC
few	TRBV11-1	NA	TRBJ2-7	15	CASSLGRGHPYEQYF	TGTGCCAGCAGCTTGGGGCGGGGGCATCCCTACGAGCAGTACTTC
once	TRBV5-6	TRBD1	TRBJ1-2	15	CASSLGGQGFYGYTF	TGTGCCAGCAGCTTGGGGGGACAGGGCTTCTATGGCTACACCTTC
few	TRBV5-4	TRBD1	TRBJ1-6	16	CASSPGQGSSNSPLHF	TGTGCCAGCAGCCCGGGACAGGGGTCGTCTAATTCACCCCTCCACTTT
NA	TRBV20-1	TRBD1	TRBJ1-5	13	CSASQTGNQPQHF	TGCAGTGCTAGTCAGACAGGGAATCAGCCCCAGCATTTT
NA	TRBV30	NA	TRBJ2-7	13	CAWSVGAGYEQYF	TGTGCCTGGAGTGTTGGGGCAGGGTACGAGCAGTACTTC
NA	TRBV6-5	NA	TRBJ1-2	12	CASRGQFYGYTF	TGTGCCAGCAGAGGACAGTTTTATGGCTACACCTTC
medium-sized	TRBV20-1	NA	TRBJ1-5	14	CSASLRDSNQPQHF	TGCAGTGCTAGTTTACGGGATAGCAATCAGCCCCAGCATTTT
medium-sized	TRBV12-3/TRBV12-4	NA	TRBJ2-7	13	CASSPGGRGEQYF	TGTGCCAGCAGCCCCGGGGGAAGGGGGGAGCAGTACTTC
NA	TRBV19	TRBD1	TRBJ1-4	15	CASSQGTATNEKLFF	TGTGCCAGTAGCCAAGGGACAGCAACTAATGAAAAACTGTTTTTT
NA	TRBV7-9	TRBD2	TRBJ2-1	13	CASILSGGYEQFF	TGTGCCAGCATCCTAAGCGGGGGGTACGAACAGTTCTTC
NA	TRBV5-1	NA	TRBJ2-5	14	CASSLGSGQETQYF	TGCGCCAGCAGCTTGGGTAGCGGCCAAGAGACCCAGTACTTC
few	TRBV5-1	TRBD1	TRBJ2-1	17	CASSLASNRGTYNEQFF	TGCGCCAGCAGCTTGGCCTCGAACAGGGGTACCTACAATGAGCAGTTCTTC
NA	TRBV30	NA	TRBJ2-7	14	CAWRGRPGPYEQYF	TGTGCCTGGAGGGGGAGACCAGGGCCCTACGAGCAGTACTTC
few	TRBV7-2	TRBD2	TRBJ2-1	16	CASRYGGSGAYNEQFF	TGTGCCAGCAGGTACGGGGGTAGCGGGGCCTACAATGAGCAGTTCTTC
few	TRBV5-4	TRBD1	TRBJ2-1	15	CASSHRGNSYNEQFF	TGTGCCAGCAGCCACAGGGGGAACTCCTACAATGAGCAGTTCTTC
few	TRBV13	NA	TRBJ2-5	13	CASSLVAGKTQYF	TGTGCCAGCAGCTTAGTGGCGGGAAAGACCCAGTACTTC
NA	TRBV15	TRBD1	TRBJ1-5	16	CATSSRDRGVNQPQHF	TGTGCCACCAGCAGCCGGGACAGGGGGGTCAATCAGCCCCAGCATTTT
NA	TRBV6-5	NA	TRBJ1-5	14	CASRGLERNQPQHF	TGTGCCAGCAGAGGTCTCGAACGCAATCAGCCCCAGCATTTT
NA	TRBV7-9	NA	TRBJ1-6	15	CASSSPDPYNSPLHF	TGTGCCAGCAGCTCCCCGGACCCCTATAATTCACCCCTCCACTTT
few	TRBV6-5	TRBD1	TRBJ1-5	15	CASSSGTGGRQPQHF	TGTGCCAGCAGCTCCGGGACAGGGGGCCGTCAGCCCCAGCATTTT
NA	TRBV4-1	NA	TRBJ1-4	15	CASSPSGATNEKLFF	TGCGCCAGCAGCCCTTCCGGGGCAACTAATGAAAAACTGTTTTTT
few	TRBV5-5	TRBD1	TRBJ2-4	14	CASSLGQGLNIQYF	TGTGCCAGCAGTTTGGGACAGGGCTTGAACATTCAGTACTTC
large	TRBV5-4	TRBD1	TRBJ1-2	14	CASSPGQELYGYTF	TGTGCCAGCAGCCCTGGACAGGAGTTATATGGCTACACCTTC
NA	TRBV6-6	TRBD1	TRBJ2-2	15	CASRTGTENTGELFF	TGTGCCAGCAGGACCGGGACAGAGAACACCGGGGAGCTGTTTTTT
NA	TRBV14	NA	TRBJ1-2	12	CASSPGDYGYTF	TGTGCCAGCAGCCCCGGCGACTATGGCTACACCTTC
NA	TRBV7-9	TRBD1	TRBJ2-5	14	CASSPGQGVETQYF	TGTGCCAGCAGCCCGGGACAGGGAGTTGAGACCCAGTACTTC
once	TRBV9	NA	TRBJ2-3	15	CASSLLGQSGDTQYF	TGTGCCAGCAGCCTACTCGGACAGAGCGGAGATACGCAGTATTTT
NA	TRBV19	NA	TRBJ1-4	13	CASSIEGTEKLFF	TGTGCCAGTAGTATCGAGGGAACCGAAAAACTGTTTTTT
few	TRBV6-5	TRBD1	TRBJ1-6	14	CASNPEGAGSPLHF	TGTGCCAGCAACCCCGAGGGGGCAGGTTCACCCCTCCACTTT
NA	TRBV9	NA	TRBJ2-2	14	CASSVGMNTGELFF	TGTGCCAGCAGCGTAGGTATGAACACCGGGGAGCTGTTTTTT
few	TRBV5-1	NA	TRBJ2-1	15	CASSRLGGGNNEQFF	TGCGCCAGCAGCCGCCTCGGAGGGGGAAACAATGAGCAGTTCTTC
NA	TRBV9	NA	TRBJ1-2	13	CASSAGGSYGYTF	TGTGCCAGCAGCGCCGGTGGCTCTTATGGCTACACCTTC
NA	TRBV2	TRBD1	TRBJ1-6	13	CASMTGVASPLHF	TGTGCCAGCATGACAGGGGTTGCTTCACCCCTCCACTTT
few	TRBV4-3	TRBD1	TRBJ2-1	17	CASSQHRRDRSYNEQFF	TGCGCCAGCAGCCAACATCGCCGGGACAGGTCCTACAATGAGCAGTTCTTC
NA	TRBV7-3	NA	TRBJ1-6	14	CASSLRFQGSPLHF	TGTGCCAGCAGCTTAAGATTTCAGGGTTCACCCCTCCACTTT